This entry lists 19 T cell receptor beta chains sequenced from one sample in a study of Ad26.COV2.S vaccination and SARS-CoV-2 variants. The treatment denotes: some 20 received Ad26.COV2.S at low or high dose, single or two shots; roughly five received placebo; per-sample allocation not given. Sampling occurred on day 63 after the first vaccine or placebo injection. Generated by immunoSEQ multiplex PCR, the TCRdb table keeps only in-frame clones and is missing some. The sample records 380,000 or so clones, 83% being singletons. Sample: peripheral blood, taken in a trial of Ad26.COV2.S vaccine versus placebo. These receptors all stem from a person aged 18-60 years who received the Ad26.COV2.S COVID-19 vaccine or a placebo.

This clone turned up a few times. The chain has TRBV30 and TRBJ1-5; D is uncertain. The germline CDR1 and CDR2 sequences are GTSNPN and SVGIG (reference sequence). The CDR3 sequence is 13 residues long. V gave up 2 bases and J gave up 7 bases, with 12 bases separating them. The CDR3 here is CAWSLDRYQPQHF. DNA for the CDR3: TGTGCCTGGAGTTTAGACCGTTACCAGCCCCAGCATTTT.

The J gene is TRBJ1-2, the V gene TRBV13; D gene uncertain. The germline V gene has CDR1 PRHDT and CDR2 FYEKMQ (reference sequence). This CDR3 is 13 amino acids long. Trimming stripped 3 bases from V and 8 bases from J, with 13 bases between. CDR3 DNA sequence: TGTGCCAGCAGCTTGGTTGAGGGTGACGGCTACACCTTC. This translates into CASSLVEGDGYTF.

This chain uses TRBV5-4 with TRBJ2-2; TRBD2 aligns across 11 bases. The CDR3 extends over 18 amino acids. Germline V CDR1 and CDR2: SGHNT, YYREEE (reference sequence). The ends lost 4 bases at V and 3 bases at J; junction bases unmatched: 11. In nucleotides, the CDR3 is TGTGCCAGCAGCACTTACCTCCAACTAGCGGGAGACACCGGGGAGCTGTTTTTT. The encoded protein is CASSTYLQLAGDTGELFF.

This chain links TRBV5-6 with TRBJ2-1; a weak D match, TRBD2 (5 bases). The CDR3 consists of 13 residues. V shed 7 bases and J shed 6 bases, with 14 bases lying between them. CDR1 and CDR2 (germline): SGHDT, YYEEEE. CDR3 amino acids: CASHYRGINEQFF. The CDR3 region has the DNA TGTGCCAGCCATTACCGGGGTATCAATGAGCAGTTCTTC.

The rearrangement joins TRBV24-1 to TRBJ2-2, with D possibly matching TRBD2 (5 bases). Germline V gives CDR1 KGHDR, CDR2 SFDVKD. This CDR3 comprises 13 residues. The ends were cut back, 6 bases at V and 4 bases at J, with 8 bases in the middle. The CDR3 DNA reads TGTGCCACCAGTATGCGGGCCACCGGGGAGCTGTTTTTT. Residues: CATSMRATGELFF.

V gene TRBV19 combines with J gene TRBJ1-4, with 9 bases aligning to TRBD1. Germline CDR1 and CDR2: LNHDA and SQIVND (reference sequence). V was pared by 4 bases and J by 7 bases, with 1 base of the junction left unmatched. This CDR3 spans 13 amino acids. CDR3 DNA: TGTGCCAGTAGTAGACAGGGGGGTGAAAAACTGTTTTTT. Protein: CASSRQGGEKLFF.

The chain links TRBV18 to TRBJ1-4; tentatively, D is TRBD1 (5 bases). The CDR3 extends over 14 amino acids. Germline lookup yields CDR1 KGHSH and CDR2 LQKENI. Trimming took off 0 bases at V and 7 bases at J, with 9 bases between the two ends. CDR3 coding DNA: TGTGCCAGCTCACCACCAGGGGACGCTGAAAAACTGTTTTTT. It is translated as CASSPPGDAEKLFF.

This chain connects TRBV5-6 to TRBJ2-5, with D possibly matching TRBD2 (5 bases). CDR3 length: 13 amino acids. Trimming removed 6 bases from V and 5 bases from J, with 14 bases in between. In germline, CDR1 is SGHDT, CDR2 YYEEEE. The CDR3 loop reads CASTQYSGETQYF. CDR3 bases: TGTGCCAGCACCCAGTATTCGGGGGAGACCCAGTACTTC.

The chain joins TRBV5-1 to TRBJ1-2, with D perhaps matching TRBD1 (6 bases). CDR1 is SGHRS and CDR2 is YFSETQ in the germline V gene. This CDR3 region has 13 residues. Trimming pared 3 bases from V and 4 bases from J, leaving 10 bases between. Here the CDR3 reads CASSSQDSYGYTF. The CDR3 nucleotides are TGCGCCAGCAGCTCCCAGGACAGCTATGGCTACACCTTC.

The V call is TRBV5-1, the J call TRBJ2-3; TRBD2 might be the D (6 bases). This CDR3 has 16 residues. Germline CDR1 SGHRS, CDR2 YFSETQ. V lost 4 bases, J lost 5 bases, and 20 bases lay in between. The CDR3 DNA follows: TGCGCCAGCAGCCCGAGGGAGGTGCGGTCCGTAGATACGCAGTATTTT. Amino acids: CASSPREVRSVDTQYF.

The chain links TRBV5-1 to TRBJ2-1; weak D call: TRBD1 (6 bases). The CDR3 is 15 amino acids. Germline CDR1 SGHRS, CDR2 YFSETQ. V dropped 6 bases and J dropped 1 base, with 14 bases sitting between them. Written as DNA, the CDR3 is TGCGCCAGCAAAGTACAGGGTCAATCCTACAATGAGCAGTTCTTC. Amino acids: CASKVQGQSYNEQFF.

This clone came up a few times. V is TRBV5-4 and J is TRBJ1-6; D possibly corresponds to TRBD1 (6 bases). Germline V gives CDR1 SGHNT, CDR2 YYREEE (reference sequence). Trimming left V 5 bases short and J 7 bases short, with 13 bases between. The CDR3 runs to 14 residues. DNA of the CDR3: TGTGCCAGCAGAAATACAGGGCAGAATTCACCCCTCCACTTT. As protein: CASRNTGQNSPLHF. The full variable domain, with the rest looked up from reference TRBV5-4 and TRBJ1-6, is ETGVTQSPTHLIKTRGQQVTLRCSSQSGHNTVSWYQQALGQGPQFIFQYYREEENGRGNFPPRFSGLQFPNYSSELNVNALELDDSALYLCASRNTGQNSPLHFGNGTRLTVT.

This rearrangement joins TRBV18 to TRBJ2-7, with 8 positions matching TRBD1. The germline CDR1 and CDR2 sequences are KGHSH and LQKENI. With 4 bases clipped from V and 7 bases from J, the junction kept 12 bases outside the gene matches. The CDR3 covers 15 residues. CDR3 coding DNA: TGTGCCAGCTCACTCCAGGGGACAGGACCAGGAGAGCAGTACTTC. It yields the protein CASSLQGTGPGEQYF.

This rearrangement joins TRBV9 to TRBJ2-7; 7 bases map to TRBD2. This CDR3 is 11 amino acids long. Trimming removed 7 bases from V and 3 bases from J; junction bases left unmatched: 1. The V gene's germline CDR1 is SGDLS and CDR2 YYNGEE. This chain's CDR3 is CASGGDYEQYF. In DNA, the CDR3 is TGTGCCAGCGGGGGGGACTACGAGCAGTACTTC.

The V and J genes are TRBV29-1 and TRBJ2-6; TRBD1 matches at 8 bases. CDR3 length: 16 residues. With 4 bases clipped from V and 4 bases from J, the junction kept 9 bases outside the gene matches. Germline CDR1 and CDR2: SQVTM and ANQGSEA. CDR3 nucleotides: TGCAGCGTTGGATTGGACAGGGCCGCGGGGGCCAACGTCCTGACTTTC. Amino acids: CSVGLDRAAGANVLTF.

The chain uses TRBV4-2 and TRBJ2-1, with D possibly matching TRBD2 (6 bases). Germline V gene sequence: CDR1 LGHNA, CDR2 YNFKEQ. The germline V and J ends were trimmed by 3 bases and 4 bases, with 16 bases remaining between them. The CDR3 totals 16 residues. The chain's CDR3 is CASSHSWRDDYNEQFF. The CDR3 DNA is TGTGCCAGCAGCCATTCCTGGCGGGACGATTACAATGAGCAGTTCTTC.

The V call is TRBV7-2, the J call TRBJ2-1; 10 positions agree with TRBD2. The CDR3 is made up of 16 amino acids. The germline gives CDR1 SGHTA, CDR2 FQGNSA. V lost 5 bases, J lost 5 bases, and 9 bases stayed unmatched. CDR3 loop: CASSPVERGGDNEQFF. CDR3 bases: TGTGCCAGCAGCCCCGTGGAGCGGGGGGGAGACAATGAGCAGTTCTTC.

The chain combines TRBV2 with TRBJ1-1; the D is unclear. V gave up 2 bases and J gave up 7 bases, with 17 bases separating them. The CDR3 runs to 15 residues. From germline, CDR1 is SNHLY and CDR2 FYNNEI. This chain's CDR3 is CASSEIVVGGNEAFF. Here the CDR3 DNA reads TGTGCCAGCAGTGAAATCGTGGTGGGAGGGAATGAAGCTTTCTTT.

This clone was seen more than once but under ten times. This rearrangement joins TRBV18 to TRBJ1-1; tentative D call: TRBD1 (6 bases). The V gene's germline CDR1 is KGHSH and CDR2 LQKENI. The CDR3 covers 13 residues. Trimming left V 3 bases short and J 4 bases short, with 9 bases between. The CDR3 protein is CASSPNRATEAFF. In nucleotides, the CDR3 is TGTGCCAGCTCACCCAACAGGGCCACTGAAGCTTTCTTT.